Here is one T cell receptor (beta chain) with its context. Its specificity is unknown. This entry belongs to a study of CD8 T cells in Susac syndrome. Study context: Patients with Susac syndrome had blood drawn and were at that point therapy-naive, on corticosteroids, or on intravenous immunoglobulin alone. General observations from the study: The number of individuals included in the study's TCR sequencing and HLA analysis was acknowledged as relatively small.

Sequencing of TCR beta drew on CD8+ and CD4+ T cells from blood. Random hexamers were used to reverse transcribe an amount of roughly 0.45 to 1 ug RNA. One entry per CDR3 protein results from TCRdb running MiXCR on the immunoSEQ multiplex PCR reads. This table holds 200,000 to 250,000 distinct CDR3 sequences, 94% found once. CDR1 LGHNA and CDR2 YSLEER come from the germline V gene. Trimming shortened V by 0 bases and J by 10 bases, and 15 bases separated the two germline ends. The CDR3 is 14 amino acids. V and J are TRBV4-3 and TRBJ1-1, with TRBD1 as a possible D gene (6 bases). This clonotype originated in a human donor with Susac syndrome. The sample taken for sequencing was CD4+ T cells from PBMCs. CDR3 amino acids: CASSQEDSRESAFF. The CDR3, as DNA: TGCGCCAGCAGCCAAGAGGACAGTAGGGAATCAGCTTTCTTT.